Below, one T cell receptor (beta chain) is given with its context. The antigen is unknown. The CDR3 runs to 15 residues. The V gene's germline CDR1 is SEHNR and CDR2 FQNEAQ (reference sequence). Trimming took 5 bases from V and 5 from J; bases not matched to a gene: 6. The data originate from a study of cytomegalovirus exposure and HLA in healthy donors. The PCR was carried out with 60 Vbeta primers and 13 Jbeta primers. Repertoires were generated with immunoSEQ multiplex PCR, while TCRdb's copy carries only in-frame clones and drops some. The table includes some 190,000 clones, about four fifths detected once. Study-level points and caveats: Per a prior analysis, the majority of TCR beta V segments were productive roughly 90% or roughly 30% of the time.

The TCR comes from a young woman in good health and CMV-seronegative. Sample: PBMCs. The rearrangement links TRBV7-9 to TRBJ2-5; the match to TRBD2 covers 12 bases. The CDR3 region has the DNA TGTGCCAGCAGCCCCCCGCTAGCGGGGGGGGAGACCCAGTACTTC. Its protein is CASSPPLAGGETQYF.